Included here is one T cell receptor (beta chain) sequence, with context. The antigen is not known. This sample was included in a study of T cells in localized non-small cell lung cancer. Findings of the study overall: Uninvolved adjacent lung, not tumor, had the highest T cell clonality. Density of T cells in blood, when higher, went with longer overall survival.

Some clones are missing from TCRdb's copy, which holds only in-frame ones; the method was immunoSEQ multiplex PCR. The data contain fewer than 40,000 clones, around 86% of them singletons. Germline lookup yields CDR1 LNHNV and CDR2 YYDKDF (reference sequence). Trimming cost V 8 bases and J 8 bases, with 13 bases left between them. CDR3 length: 12 residues. The sequencing here drew on peripheral blood, taken before any cancer treatment. The receptor was isolated from a male donor aged 60 or over with stage III lung adenocarcinoma. The genes are TRBV15 and TRBJ2-1; D may match TRBD1 or TRBD2 (5 bases each). CDR3 sequence (DNA): TGTGCCACCCGGGGACGTTGGGATGAGCAGTTCTTC. It yields the protein CATRGRWDEQFF.